One sample yielded the 26 T cell receptor beta chains listed below, sequenced in a study of blood T cell repertoires in COVID-19. TCRdb's copy holds only in-frame clones and misses some; the assay was immunoSEQ multiplex PCR. Here the sample spans hundreds of thousands of clones, roughly nine tenths being singletons. The source material was PBMCs or T cells enriched from blood (not recorded which). Receptors were obtained from a woman younger than 45 who had recovered from COVID-19.

The chain carries TRBV12-5 and TRBJ2-5; 8 bases line up with TRBD2. CDR3 length: 18 amino acids. Germline V gives CDR1 LGHNT, CDR2 FRNRAP. V lost 0 bases, J lost 5 bases, and 14 bases stayed unmatched. For the CDR3, the DNA is TGTGCTAGTGGTTTGGTGCTAGCGGGCCAAAGGGGTGGGGAGACCCAGTACTTC. Its protein is CASGLVLAGQRGGETQYF.

The chain carries TRBV11-2 and TRBJ2-1, with D tentatively TRBD1 (6 bases). CDR3 size: 15 residues. From germline, CDR1 is SGHAT and CDR2 FQNNGV. V lost 6 bases and J 4 bases, leaving 16 bases between the germline ends. Here the CDR3 DNA reads TGTGCCAGCAGGAGCCTTCAGGGGATTTACAATGAGCAGTTCTTC. Translating it yields CASRSLQGIYNEQFF.

V usage is TRBV10-2 and J usage is TRBJ2-1; 8 bases are a match to TRBD2. V shed 0 bases and J 8 bases; nucleotides not matched to a gene: 6. This CDR3 has 15 residues. The germline V gene encodes CDR1 WSHSY and CDR2 SAAADI. DNA for the CDR3: TGCGCCAGCAGTGAGTCGACGGGGGGGCAGGATGAGCAGTTCTTC. Encoded protein: CASSESTGGQDEQFF.

The chain recombines TRBV9 with TRBJ2-5; 9 nucleotides agree with TRBD2. The ends lost 4 bases at V and 2 bases at J; junction bases unmatched: 3. CDR1 is SGDLS and CDR2 is YYNGEE in the germline V gene. This CDR3 is built from 14 residues. CDR3 amino acids: CASSLSGRQETQYF. CDR3 nucleotides: TGTGCCAGCAGCTTAAGCGGGAGGCAAGAGACCCAGTACTTC.

This clone was detected only once. V usage is TRBV11-2 and J usage is TRBJ2-2, with 8 nucleotides matching TRBD2. Germline V lookup: CDR1 SGHAT, CDR2 FQNNGV. The trim removed 4 bases at V and 6 bases at J, leaving 7 bases unmatched. CDR3 length: 15 amino acids. CDR3 region: CASSSRPLAAGELFF. In DNA, the CDR3 is TGTGCCAGCAGCTCAAGACCACTAGCGGCCGGGGAGCTGTTTTTT.

The chain uses TRBV28 and TRBJ1-5, with D possibly TRBD1 on 6 matching bases. Trimming removed 3 bases from V and 9 bases from J, with 12 bases in between. Germline CDR1 and CDR2: MDHEN and SYDVKM. CDR3 length equals 13 residues. The CDR3 DNA is TGTGCCAGCAGTTTCCACGGACAGAGGCCCCAGCATTTT. It is translated as CASSFHGQRPQHF.

The chain recombines TRBV5-1 with TRBJ2-2, with a tentative D call TRBD2 (5 bases). V shed 6 bases and J shed 2 bases, with 14 bases lying between them. CDR1 and CDR2 from the germline V gene are SGHRS and YFSETQ. The CDR3 loop spans 15 amino acids. CDR3 DNA: TGCGCCAGCAAAAGCGGTCAGCTTAACACCGGGGAGCTGTTTTTT. Translation: CASKSGQLNTGELFF.

The V gene is TRBV6-5, the J gene TRBJ1-2, with unresolved D. Germline V gene sequence: CDR1 MNHEY, CDR2 SVGAGI. This CDR3 is 14 amino acids long. Trimming cost V 8 bases and J 0 bases, with 13 bases left between them. The CDR3 DNA reads as TGTGCCAGCTACGGGTACGCAGCTAACTATGGCTACACCTTC. The encoded protein is CASYGYAANYGYTF.

The chain uses TRBV9 and TRBJ2-2, with D possibly being TRBD1 (6 bases). Trimming took off 0 bases at V and 6 bases at J, with 9 bases between the two ends. Germline lookup yields CDR1 SGDLS and CDR2 YYNGEE. This CDR3 spans 14 amino acids. The CDR3: CASSVVAGAGELFF. Written as DNA, the CDR3 is TGTGCCAGCAGCGTAGTGGCAGGGGCCGGGGAGCTGTTTTTT. The full variable domain, completed using reference TRBV9 and TRBJ2-2, is DSGVTQTPKHLITATGQRVTLRCSPRSGDLSVYWYQQSLDQGLQFLIQYYNGEERAKGNILERFSAQQFPDLHSELNLSSLELGDSALYFCASSVVAGAGELFFGEGSRLTVL.

The rearrangement links TRBV2 to TRBJ2-3; D not resolved. V was trimmed by 0 bases and J by 5 bases, leaving 9 bases between them. Germline CDR1 reads SNHLY; CDR2 reads FYNNEI. The CDR3 totals 14 residues. In DNA, the CDR3 is TGTGCCAGCAGTGAAGCCACGACTCGAGATACGCAGTATTTT. Translated, it gives CASSEATTRDTQYF.

The chain has TRBV2 and TRBJ1-6, with D perhaps matching TRBD1 (6 bases). Germline V CDR1 and CDR2: SNHLY, FYNNEI. The CDR3 sequence is 15 residues long. V gave up 7 bases and J gave up 4 bases, with 14 bases separating them. CDR3 sequence (DNA): TGTGCCAGCACCACGGGGGGGGCTTATAATTCACCCCTCCACTTT. This gives the protein CASTTGGAYNSPLHF.

This chain links TRBV6-4 with TRBJ1-5, with D unclear. There are 13 residues in the CDR3. Germline V gene data show CDR1 as MRHNA and CDR2 as SNTAGT. V lost 6 bases and J lost 0, with 6 bases in between. The CDR3 DNA is TGTGCCAGCAGCGTAGATAGCAATCAGCCCCAGCATTTT. Translating it yields CASSVDSNQPQHF.

This clone was observed a single time. The rearrangement joins TRBV2 to TRBJ1-1; D might be TRBD1 (6 bases). CDR3 length equals 13 residues. Trimming stripped 6 bases from V and 4 bases from J, with 12 bases between. Looked up from germline, CDR1 is SNHLY and CDR2 is FYNNEI. The CDR3 nucleotides read TGTGCCAGCAGGTACAGGGAATCCACTGAAGCTTTCTTT. Translation gives CASRYRESTEAFF. The full variable domain, completed using reference TRBV2 and TRBJ1-1, is EPEVTQTPSHQVTQMGQEVILRCVPISNHLYFYWYRQILGQKVEFLVSFYNNEISEKSEIFDDQFSVERPDGSNFTLKIRSTKLEDSAMYFCASRYRESTEAFFGQGTRLTVV.

This clone appeared once. The rearrangement joins TRBV6-2 or TRBV6-3 to TRBJ1-5; D is perhaps TRBD1 (5 bases). The length of the CDR3 is 14 residues. V was clipped by 6 bases and J by 2 bases, with 11 bases between them. Germline V gives CDR1 MNHEY, CDR2 SVGEGT. Here the CDR3 reads CASSPTEGNQPQHF. CDR3 sequence (DNA): TGTGCCAGCAGCCCGACAGAAGGCAATCAGCCCCAGCATTTT.

The sample holds a few counts of this clone. The gene calls are TRBV25-1 and TRBJ1-1, with D unresolved. Germline lookup yields CDR1 MGHDK and CDR2 SYGVNS. The V and J ends lost 1 base and 7 bases respectively, with 7 bases between them. This CDR3 has 12 residues. CDR3 bases: TGTGCCAGCAGTGAATGGGAGGGTGAAGCTTTCTTT. Translated, it gives CASSEWEGEAFF.

The chain has TRBV24-1 and TRBJ2-5; perhaps TRBD1 as D (6 bases). Germline CDR1 and CDR2: KGHDR and SFDVKD. CDR3 length equals 15 residues. Between the trimmed V and J ends, which lost 6 bases and 4 bases, there was a span of 17 bases. In DNA form, the CDR3 reads TGTGCCACCAGTTCGCCAGGGGCCCCCGGAGAGACCCAGTACTTC. Encoded protein: CATSSPGAPGETQYF.

The chain links TRBV27 to TRBJ1-2; the D gene is possibly TRBD1 (5 bases). V dropped 0 bases and J dropped 6 bases, with 14 bases sitting between them. The CDR3 length is 15 residues. Germline CDR1 is MNHEY and CDR2 is SMNVEV (reference sequence). The DNA of the CDR3 is TGTGCCAGCAGTTTATCACGCGGCGGGGCAGATGGCTACACCTTC. Its protein product is CASSLSRGGADGYTF.

Notes on this clone: The sample carries other DNA sequences with the same CDR3. The V gene is TRBV5-4, the J gene TRBJ2-5; 8 bases agree with TRBD2. CDR1 is SGHNT, CDR2 YYREEE, per germline (reference sequence). Germline trimming cut 2 bases from V and 2 bases from J; bases unmatched to any gene: 2. The CDR3 runs 14 residues. CDR3 in amino acids: CASSLAGEQETQYF. The CDR3 region has the DNA TGTGCCAGCAGCTTAGCGGGGGAGCAAGAGACCCAGTACTTC.

CDR3 loop: CASSSQELTEAFF. The CDR3, as DNA: TGTGCCAGCAGTTCTCAGGAATTGACTGAAGCTTTCTTT. The chain employs TRBV2 and TRBJ1-1; D uncertain. V lost 5 bases to trimming and J lost 5 bases, with 12 bases between them. From germline, CDR1 is SNHLY and CDR2 FYNNEI. The CDR3 consists of 13 residues.

J is TRBJ2-1 and V is TRBV2; D might be TRBD2 (6 bases). CDR3 size: 13 residues. The V gene's germline CDR1 is SNHLY and CDR2 FYNNEI. Trimming left V 1 base short and J 12 bases short, with 13 bases between. The CDR3: CASSEVGRRGQFF. The CDR3 DNA reads TGTGCCAGCAGTGAAGTAGGTAGGCGGGGGCAGTTCTTC.

This sequence joins TRBV19 and TRBJ2-2; 9 nucleotides match TRBD2. Germline V lookup: CDR1 LNHDA, CDR2 SQIVND (reference sequence). The CDR3 length is 17 residues. Trimming at V came to 1 base and at J to 4 bases, leaving 7 bases not matched to a gene. In nucleotides, the CDR3 is TGTGCCAGTAGTATAGCCCCAGCGGGGGGCCCCACCGGGGAGCTGTTTTTT. It is translated as CASSIAPAGGPTGELFF. The variable domain in full, with the rest retrieved from reference TRBV19 and TRBJ2-2, is DGGITQSPKYLFRKEGQNVTLSCEQNLNHDAMYWYRQDPGQGLRLIYYSQIVNDFQKGDIAEGYSVSREKKESFPLTVTSAQKNPTAFYLCASSIAPAGGPTGELFFGEGSRLTVL.

This rearrangement joins TRBV18 to TRBJ1-1; possible D gene TRBD1, 6 bases. The germline gives CDR1 KGHSH, CDR2 LQKENI. The CDR3 totals 14 residues. V was cut by 1 base and J by 7 bases, with 13 bases left in between. CDR3 sequence: CASSPREQGNEAFF. Here the CDR3 DNA reads TGTGCCAGCTCACCACGGGAACAGGGAAATGAAGCTTTCTTT.

CDR3 in amino acids: CASRQGASTDTQYF. In DNA, the CDR3 is TGTGCCAGCAGACAGGGGGCTAGCACAGATACGCAGTATTTT. J is TRBJ2-3 and V is TRBV6-4, with 9 bases fitting TRBD1. Germline V gene lookup returns CDR1 MRHNA and CDR2 SNTAGT. The CDR3 covers 14 residues. V lost 6 bases to trimming and J lost 0 bases; unmatched junction nucleotides: 1.

The CDR3 nucleotides are TGTGCCACCAGTTATACACGACAGGGGGCGACTGAAGCTTTCTTT. As protein: CATSYTRQGATEAFF. The chain joins TRBV24-1 to TRBJ1-1, with 10 positions matching TRBD1. J lost 5 bases, V lost 6 bases, and 8 bases had no gene match. The CDR3 loop spans 15 amino acids. The germline V gene has CDR1 KGHDR and CDR2 SFDVKD.

The chain couples TRBV11-2 to TRBJ1-2, with a tentative D call TRBD1 (5 bases). CDR1 and CDR2 (germline): SGHAT, FQNNGV. The CDR3 loop spans 14 amino acids. Trimming removed 3 bases from V and 3 bases from J, with 11 bases in between. CDR3 amino acids: CASSLPRGYYGYTF. The CDR3 DNA follows: TGTGCCAGCAGCTTGCCCCGGGGGTACTATGGCTACACCTTC.

In this sample, this clone turned up a few times. Other DNA sequences in this specimen translate into the identical CDR3. J is TRBJ1-1 and V is TRBV2; D is ambiguous. This CDR3 contains 12 residues. Germline CDR1 reads SNHLY; CDR2 reads FYNNEI. V was trimmed by 3 bases and J by 1 base, leaving 3 bases between them. The CDR3 spells CASSDRNTEAFF. The CDR3 DNA sequence: TGTGCCAGCAGTGACAGGAACACTGAAGCTTTCTTT. Supplemented by reference TRBV2 and TRBJ1-1, the full variable domain reads EPEVTQTPSHQVTQMGQEVILRCVPISNHLYFYWYRQILGQKVEFLVSFYNNEISEKSEIFDDQFSVERPDGSNFTLKIRSTKLEDSAMYFCASSDRNTEAFFGQGTRLTVV.